This entry describes one T cell receptor (beta chain). The CDR3 regions of TCR beta were amplified from RNA transcripts. Carried out on the TCR CDR3, a first-round RT-PCR used the HTBI primer set. A single record per CDR3 protein comes from TCRdb applying MiXCR to the multiplex PCR reads. Of a few hundred thousand distinct CDR3 sequences listed, approximately 44% were seen once; the top ten hold about 8.2%. The sample belongs to a study of T cells in Graves' hyperthyroidism and ophthalmopathy. Sequenced sample: peripheral blood or thyroid tissue (not recorded which). The sequence came from a woman aged 18-30 years with Graves' hyperthyroidism.

The DNA for the CDR3 is TGCAGTACATCAGGGAATTCACCCCTCCACTTT. It specifies CSTSGNSPLHF. The rearrangement uses TRBV20-1 and TRBJ1-6, with D possibly being TRBD1 (5 bases). CDR1 and CDR2 (germline): DFQATT, SNEGSKA (reference sequence). The length of the CDR3 is 11 residues. Trimming stripped 8 bases from V and 7 bases from J, with 9 bases between.